The rows below give T cell receptor beta chains drawn from one sample of a study of blood T cell repertoires in COVID-19. Profiling relied on immunoSEQ multiplex PCR, and the TCRdb table lists in-frame clones only, not all of them. The sample lists roughly 250,000 clones; 90% were seen once. Input material: peripheral blood. The receptors come from a woman aged 40 to 50 with acute or convalescent COVID-19. CDR3s include the opening cysteine and the closing phenylalanine or tryptophan. A D gene is named only where the DNA matches it firmly. The listing skips clone size in some rows; elsewhere it reads once, few, many or a size class.

TRBD1,.,TRBV11-2,TRBJ2-1,CASSLFPRGRNNEQFF,TGTGCCAGCAGCTTATTCCCCAGGGGGCGTAACAATGAGCAGTTCTTC
.,.,TRBV7-6,TRBJ1-6,CASSLGGRNSPLHF,TGTGCCAGCAGCTTAGGCGGGCGGAATTCACCCCTCCACTTT
TRBD1,.,TRBV29-1,TRBJ1-1,CSVVGQVERSTEAFF,TGCAGCGTTGTCGGACAGGTCGAGCGAAGCACTGAAGCTTTCTTT
.,.,TRBV5-1,TRBJ2-5,CASSLYQGTQETQYF,TGCGCCAGCAGCCTTTATCAGGGAACCCAAGAGACCCAGTACTTC
.,.,TRBV12-3/TRBV12-4,TRBJ2-2,CASGQGFTGELFF,TGTGCCAGCGGCCAGGGGTTCACCGGGGAGCTGTTTTTT
.,.,TRBV7-2,TRBJ1-1,CASSSTSQGSEAFF,TGTGCCAGCAGCTCGACAAGTCAGGGGTCTGAAGCTTTCTTT
TRBD1,.,TRBV12-3/TRBV12-4,TRBJ1-1,CASSGTGLTEAFF,TGTGCCAGCAGTGGGACAGGGCTCACTGAAGCTTTCTTT
TRBD2,.,TRBV5-6,TRBJ2-3,CASSLGLAGGADPDTQYF,TGTGCCAGCAGCTTGGGACTAGCGGGGGGGGCCGATCCGGATACGCAGTATTTT
.,.,TRBV3-1/TRBV3-2,TRBJ1-1,CASSQFFGRGLSDTEAFF,TGTGCCAGCAGCCAATTTTTTGGCAGGGGATTATCGGACACTGAAGCTTTCTTT
TRBD1,.,TRBV2,TRBJ1-2,CASSGTRGRNYGYTF,TGTGCCAGCAGTGGAACCAGGGGGCGCAACTATGGCTACACCTTC
TRBD1,.,TRBV2,TRBJ1-4,CASSPGTGSEKLFF,TGTGCCAGTTCACCCGGGACAGGGAGTGAAAAACTGTTTTTT
.,.,TRBV7-9,TRBJ1-4,CASGGGETEKLFF,TGTGCCAGCGGAGGGGGGGAGACTGAAAAACTGTTTTTT
.,.,TRBV9,TRBJ2-3,CASSVVVGAGTDTQYF,TGTGCCAGCAGCGTAGTAGTGGGGGCTGGCACAGATACGCAGTATTTT
TRBD1,.,TRBV5-1,TRBJ1-3,CASSSMTGQTGNTIYF,TGCGCCAGCAGCTCAATGACAGGGCAGACTGGAAACACCATATATTTT
.,.,TRBV10-3,TRBJ1-1,CAISEPRRRTEAFF,TGTGCCATCAGTGAGCCCCGAAGGAGAACTGAAGCTTTCTTT
TRBD1,.,TRBV30,TRBJ1-2,CAWSSRGGLFNYGYTF,TGTGCCTGGAGTTCTCGAGGGGGCCTCTTTAACTATGGCTACACCTTC
.,.,TRBV5-4,TRBJ1-1,CASSPTANTEAFF,TGTGCCAGCAGCCCAACAGCGAACACTGAAGCTTTCTTT
.,.,TRBV11-2,TRBJ1-6,CASGREGGVSYNSPLHF,TGTGCCAGCGGTCGGGAGGGAGGAGTCTCCTATAATTCACCCCTCCACTTT
.,.,TRBV6-1,TRBJ1-6,CASSEASGDNSPLHF,TGTGCCAGCAGTGAAGCGAGTGGAGATAATTCACCCCTCCACTTT
.,.,TRBV7-8,TRBJ2-1,CASSLIPSSYNEQFF,TGTGCCAGCAGCTTAATTCCCAGCTCCTACAATGAGCAGTTCTTC
.,.,TRBV10-3,TRBJ2-3,CAIRNSLLADTQYF,TGTGCCATCAGGAACTCCTTGTTGGCAGATACGCAGTATTTT
.,.,TRBV21-1,TRBJ1-5,CASSNPRDIGQPQHF,TGTGCCAGCAGCAATCCCCGGGACATTGGACAGCCCCAGCATTTT
.,.,TRBV4-2,TRBJ1-2,CASSQDGGQDLYGYTF,TGTGCCAGCAGCCAAGATGGGGGCCAAGACTTATATGGCTACACCTTC
.,.,TRBV4-1,TRBJ2-4,CASSHPVRDTKNIQYF,TGCGCCAGCAGTCACCCCGTCCGGGACACTAAAAACATTCAGTACTTC
TRBD1,.,TRBV5-1,TRBJ1-2,CASSTGQEYGYTF,TGCGCCAGCAGCACGGGACAGGAATATGGCTACACCTTC
.,.,TRBV12-3/TRBV12-4,TRBJ1-3,CASIWDFNTIYF,TGTGCCAGCATTTGGGACTTTAACACCATATATTTT
.,.,TRBV18,TRBJ2-1,CASSPGVDNEQFF,TGTGCCAGCTCCCCGGGGGTTGACAATGAGCAGTTCTTC
.,.,TRBV6-1,TRBJ2-3,CASSEARWVPGTQYF,TGTGCCAGCAGTGAAGCGCGTTGGGTTCCGGGTACGCAGTATTTT
TRBD1,.,TRBV5-1,TRBJ1-2,CASMGQGRFYGYTF,TGCGCCAGCATGGGACAGGGCCGATTCTATGGCTACACCTTC
TRBD2,.,TRBV10-3,TRBJ2-1,CAISEWSGSSYNEQFF,TGTGCCATCAGTGAGTGGAGCGGGAGCTCCTACAATGAGCAGTTCTTC
.,.,TRBV24-1,TRBJ1-1,CATSDNGGARVNTEAFF,TGTGCCACCAGTGACAATGGTGGGGCACGGGTGAACACTGAAGCTTTCTTT
.,.,TRBV14,TRBJ2-3,CASSQSGAGGDTQYF,TGTGCCAGCAGCCAATCCGGGGCCGGGGGAGATACGCAGTATTTT
.,.,TRBV15,TRBJ1-2,CATSEDRGFNYGYTF,TGTGCCACCAGCGAAGATAGGGGGTTTAACTATGGCTACACCTTC
TRBD2,.,TRBV7-9,TRBJ2-3,CASSLAALAGGYSTDTQYF,TGTGCCAGCAGCTTAGCTGCGCTAGCGGGGGGTTATAGCACAGATACGCAGTATTTT
TRBD1,.,TRBV29-1,TRBJ1-1,CSVRTGGTEAFF,TGCAGCGTTCGGACAGGGGGCACTGAAGCTTTCTTT
.,few,TRBV7-9,TRBJ1-1,CASSLLGLTGSEAFF,TGTGCCAGCAGCTTATTAGGTCTCACAGGTTCTGAAGCTTTCTTT
TRBD1,.,TRBV19,TRBJ1-5,CASSMGTGNQPQHF,TGTGCCAGTAGTATGGGGACAGGCAATCAGCCCCAGCATTTT
.,.,TRBV11-3,TRBJ2-3,CASSLEQGTDTQYF,TGTGCCAGCAGCTTAGAACAGGGTACAGATACGCAGTATTTT
TRBD1,.,TRBV6-2/TRBV6-3,TRBJ2-1,CASSYSIGGLLFF,TGTGCCAGCAGTTACTCGATAGGGGGCCTATTGTTCTTC
.,.,TRBV6-5,TRBJ1-5,CASSYSNGQPQHF,TGTGCCAGCAGTTACTCGAACGGTCAGCCCCAGCATTTT
.,.,TRBV10-1,TRBJ1-3,CASSPDSSGNTIYF,TGCGCCAGCAGTCCGGACAGCTCTGGAAACACCATATATTTT
TRBD2,.,TRBV9,TRBJ2-3,CASSPGLAADTQYF,TGTGCCAGCAGCCCTGGACTAGCGGCAGATACGCAGTATTTT
.,.,TRBV19,TRBJ2-5,CASSPTGRGAWETQYF,TGTGCCAGTAGCCCTACCGGCCGGGGGGCCTGGGAGACCCAGTACTTC
TRBD1,once,TRBV9,TRBJ1-2,CASSVGTGDNGYTF,TGTGCCAGCAGCGTCGGGACAGGGGATAATGGCTACACCTTC
.,.,TRBV10-2,TRBJ1-1,CASSRVAGRGAFF,TGCGCCAGCAGTCGAGTCGCAGGGCGGGGAGCTTTCTTT
TRBD2,.,TRBV4-1,TRBJ2-2,CASSQGLISGGANGELFF,TGCGCCAGCAGCCAAGGGCTAATTAGCGGGGGGGCAAACGGGGAGCTGTTTTTT
.,.,TRBV21-1,TRBJ1-5,CASSKEQPRNQPQHF,TGTGCCAGCAGCAAAGAACAGCCGCGCAATCAGCCCCAGCATTTT
TRBD1,.,TRBV27,TRBJ1-1,CASSFRGQGVKLAFF,TGTGCCAGCAGTTTCAGGGGACAGGGGGTGAAATTGGCTTTCTTT
.,.,TRBV25-1,TRBJ1-2,CASSLGANYGYTF,TGTGCCAGCAGCTTGGGGGCAAACTATGGCTACACCTTC
.,.,TRBV7-3,TRBJ1-1,CASSLTTTGNTEAFF,TGTGCCAGCAGCTTAACAACCACAGGGAACACTGAAGCTTTCTTT
.,.,TRBV29-1,TRBJ1-1,CSVDRGGDTEAFF,TGCAGCGTTGACCGGGGGGGGGACACTGAAGCTTTCTTT
TRBD1,.,TRBV6-5,TRBJ1-5,CASRGVGQGNQPQHF,TGTGCCAGCAGAGGGGTTGGACAGGGTAATCAGCCCCAGCATTTT
.,.,TRBV4-1,TRBJ2-5,CASSQPGRRGQTQYF,TGCGCCAGCAGCCAACCTGGGAGGAGGGGGCAGACCCAGTACTTC
.,.,TRBV4-1,TRBJ2-2,CASSQRNTGELFF,TGCGCCAGCAGCCAACGGAACACCGGGGAGCTGTTTTTT